A single sample is the source of the 17 T cell receptor beta chains below, sequenced in a study of blood T cell repertoires in COVID-19 (dated by TCRdb to about 2020). Receptors were amplified or captured by the immunoSEQ multiplex PCR assay. Held by TCRdb, this immuneACCESS table contains in-frame sequences only and omits some clones. Under half of the omission traces to an unresolved V gene where checked; the cause of the rest is unknown. Across this sample there are approximately 200,000 clones, with approximately 84% seen only once. The top ten constitute 4.4% of the sample. The sequenced material came from peripheral blood. The receptor set was obtained from a man aged 50 to 59 with acute or convalescent COVID-19.

The rearrangement links TRBV6-5 to TRBJ1-3; TRBD1 might be the D (6 bases). There are 14 residues in the CDR3. Looked up from germline, CDR1 is MNHEY and CDR2 is SVGAGI. Trimming left V 6 bases short and J 4 bases short, with 13 bases between. The DNA of the CDR3 is TGTGCCAGCAGCCCAGGACAGTGGGGAAACACCATATATTTT. Amino acid sequence: CASSPGQWGNTIYF.

This clone was seen more than once but under ten times. The rearrangement joins TRBV7-9 to TRBJ1-3; 10 bases align to TRBD1. Germline V gene data show CDR1 as SEHNR and CDR2 as FQNEAQ (reference sequence). Germline trimming cut 0 bases from V and 2 bases from J; bases unmatched to any gene: 4. The length of the CDR3 is 17 residues. The CDR3 coding sequence is TGTGCCAGCAGCTTAGCCCCTGGACAGGGGGCTGGAAACACCATATATTTT. Residues: CASSLAPGQGAGNTIYF.

The V call is TRBV12-5, the J call TRBJ2-3, with D possibly matching TRBD2 (6 bases). The CDR3 contains 13 residues. Germline lookup yields CDR1 LGHNT and CDR2 FRNRAP. V lost 10 bases to trimming and J lost 3 bases, with 14 bases between them. CDR3 coding DNA: TGTGCTACCCAATTCGGGGGTACAGATACGCAGTATTTT. It yields the protein CATQFGGTDTQYF.

The chain joins TRBV7-8 to TRBJ1-5; D perhaps matches TRBD1 (6 bases). Trimming removed 3 bases from V and 11 bases from J, with 11 bases in between. This CDR3 contains 12 residues. Looked up from germline, CDR1 is SGHVS and CDR2 is FQNEAQ. This CDR3 is CASSFGRQAQHF. CDR3 DNA: TGTGCCAGCAGCTTCGGTCGACAGGCCCAGCATTTT.

This rearrangement joins TRBV10-2 to TRBJ2-4, with a tentative D call TRBD1 (6 bases). The CDR3 sequence is 15 residues long. Trimming took off 4 bases at V and 3 bases at J, with 13 bases between the two ends. Per the germline V gene, CDR1 is WSHSY and CDR2 is SAAADI. This CDR3 is CASSGVGAHKNIQYF. CDR3 in DNA: TGCGCCAGCAGTGGGGTGGGGGCTCACAAAAACATTCAGTACTTC.

The rearrangement joins TRBV6-5 to TRBJ1-2; TRBD1 might be the D (5 bases). The CDR3 spans 14 residues. Germline V CDR1 and CDR2: MNHEY, SVGAGI. V lost 4 bases to trimming and J lost 7 bases, with 16 bases between them. CDR3 amino acids: CASSSGRGVGGYTF. The CDR3 region has the DNA TGTGCCAGCAGTTCGGGGAGGGGTGTTGGTGGCTACACCTTC.

V is TRBV19 and J is TRBJ1-2; D possibly corresponds to TRBD1 (6 bases). The ends were cut back, 6 bases at V and 4 bases at J, with 15 bases in the middle. The germline V gene encodes CDR1 LNHDA and CDR2 SQIVND (reference sequence). The CDR3 covers 14 residues. The chain's CDR3 is CASSIQGASYGYTF. CDR3 DNA: TGTGCCAGTAGCATACAGGGCGCGAGCTATGGCTACACCTTC.

The rearrangement links TRBV7-2 to TRBJ1-5; perhaps TRBD1 as D (6 bases). V was clipped by 4 bases and J by 6 bases, with 16 bases between them. Germline values: CDR1 SGHTA, CDR2 FQGNSA. The CDR3 extends over 15 amino acids. CDR3 protein: CASSSPRGATQPQHF. Here the CDR3 DNA reads TGTGCCAGCAGCTCTCCACGGGGGGCAACTCAGCCCCAGCATTTT. Variable domain in full (rest from reference TRBV7-2 and TRBJ1-5): GAGVSQSPSNKVTEKGKDVELRCDPISGHTALYWYRQSLGQGLEFLIYFQGNSAPDKSGLPSDRFSAERTGGSVSTLTIQRTQQEDSAVYLCASSSPRGATQPQHFGDGTRLSIL.

V and J are TRBV7-3 and TRBJ2-3, with D maybe TRBD2 (6 bases). The CDR3 extends over 16 amino acids. Germline V gives CDR1 SGHTA, CDR2 FQGTGA. Trimming shortened V by 1 base and J by 1 base, and 12 bases separated the two germline ends. The CDR3 DNA reads as TGTGCCAGCAGCTTAAATCTCGGCGGGGGCACAGATACGCAGTATTTT. Its translation: CASSLNLGGGTDTQYF.

This rearrangement joins TRBV6-1 to TRBJ2-5, with no clear D. The CDR3 length is 15 residues. Per the germline V gene, CDR1 is MNHNS and CDR2 is SASEGT. Trimming shortened V by 2 bases and J by 5 bases, and 15 bases separated the two germline ends. DNA of the CDR3: TGTGCCAGCAGTGAATTTCCCAACTCAATCGAGACCCAGTACTTC. Protein sequence: CASSEFPNSIETQYF.

This chain joins TRBV6-2 or TRBV6-3 and TRBJ2-7, with D tentatively TRBD2 (5 bases). The CDR3 extends over 16 amino acids. Germline V lookup: CDR1 MNHEY, CDR2 SVGEGT. V was trimmed by 2 bases and J by 3 bases, leaving 17 bases between them. The CDR3 bases are TGTGCCAGCAGTTACGGGAAGTTGGGCGAGGGCTACGAGCAGTACTTC. Residues: CASSYGKLGEGYEQYF.

The rearrangement uses TRBV4-2 and TRBJ2-3, with 8 bases lining up with TRBD2. The CDR3 covers 18 residues. Germline values: CDR1 LGHNA, CDR2 YNFKEQ. Trimming removed 0 bases from V and 0 bases from J; junction bases left unmatched: 8. DNA for the CDR3: TGTGCCAGCAGCCAAGATTGGGGCGGGGGGCCAAGCACAGATACGCAGTATTTT. Protein: CASSQDWGGGPSTDTQYF.

V is TRBV7-2 and J is TRBJ1-2; TRBD1 matches 9 bases. This CDR3 region has 14 residues. Germline CDR1 reads SGHTA; CDR2 reads FQGNSA. The V and J ends lost 5 bases and 4 bases, in that order; junction bases with no gene match: 5. Written as DNA, the CDR3 is TGTGCCAGCAGCCCGGGACAGGGTCGCTATGGCTACACCTTC. Its protein product is CASSPGQGRYGYTF.

V usage is TRBV2 and J usage is TRBJ2-5, with TRBD1 matching 8 bases. This CDR3 is built from 13 residues. The germline gives CDR1 SNHLY, CDR2 FYNNEI. V was clipped by 9 bases and J by 5 bases; unmatched bases: 8. CDR3 loop: CASLDRGRETQYF. In nucleotides, the CDR3 is TGTGCCAGTCTTGACAGGGGCAGGGAGACCCAGTACTTC.

The V and J genes are TRBV5-1 and TRBJ2-7, with TRBD2 identical over 10 bases. Germline V gene lookup returns CDR1 SGHRS and CDR2 YFSETQ. The CDR3 is 17 residues long. The trim removed 1 base at V and 0 bases at J, leaving 7 bases unmatched. The CDR3 sequence: CASSLRSSGGVSYEQYF. The CDR3 region has the DNA TGCGCCAGCAGCTTGCGCTCTAGCGGGGGCGTCTCCTACGAGCAGTACTTC.

This clone was picked up one time. The gene calls are TRBV18 and TRBJ1-4; D ambiguous. Germline V gene lookup returns CDR1 KGHSH and CDR2 LQKENI. The CDR3 loop spans 14 amino acids. Trimming took off 3 bases at V and 7 bases at J, with 12 bases between the two ends. CDR3 bases: TGTGCCAGCTCACCCACGGAGGTGGGTGAAAAACTGTTTTTT. As protein: CASSPTEVGEKLFF.

This sequence joins TRBV4-1 and TRBJ2-2; D gene unclear. V lost 4 bases to trimming and J lost 10 bases, with 13 bases between them. Germline loops: CDR1 MGHRA, CDR2 YSYEKL. The CDR3 length is 13 residues. CDR3 nucleotides: TGCGCCAGCAGCCCGACGCCTCAGGAGGAGCTGTTTTTT. This codes for CASSPTPQEELFF.